These 9 T cell receptor beta chains share one sample of origin, sequenced in a study of cytomegalovirus exposure and HLA in healthy donors. The PCR contained 60 Vbeta and 13 Jbeta primers. TCRdb's copy holds only in-frame clones and misses some; the assay was immunoSEQ multiplex PCR. The table has about 140,000 clones, about 66% seen once; the top ten hold about 1.5%. Sequencing input: PBMCs. Receptor source: a human donor in good health.

The chain has TRBV5-4 and TRBJ1-4, with TRBD1 identical over 7 bases. Germline assignment: CDR1 SGHNT and CDR2 YYREEE (reference sequence). With 4 bases clipped from V and 8 bases from J, the junction kept 8 bases outside the gene matches. The CDR3 consists of 14 residues. CDR3 in amino acids: CASSRDRVDEKLFF. CDR3 nucleotides: TGTGCCAGCAGCCGAGACAGGGTCGACGAAAAACTGTTTTTT.

V and J are TRBV18 and TRBJ1-5, with D uncertain. Germline assignment: CDR1 KGHSH and CDR2 LQKENI. V lost 3 bases to trimming and J lost 0 bases, with 12 bases between them. CDR3 length: 16 amino acids. The CDR3 DNA is TGTGCCAGCTCACCTCCCCAGGTGTATAGCAATCAGCCCCAGCATTTT. It specifies CASSPPQVYSNQPQHF.

This clone was seen more than once but under ten times. V usage is TRBV5-1 and J usage is TRBJ2-5, with TRBD2 identical over 10 bases. V lost 0 bases to trimming and J lost 2 bases; unmatched junction nucleotides: 4. CDR3 size: 16 residues. Per the germline V gene, CDR1 is SGHRS and CDR2 is YFSETQ. This CDR3 reads CASSLVSSGGQETQYF. The CDR3 nucleotides read TGCGCCAGCAGCTTGGTTAGTAGCGGGGGGCAAGAGACCCAGTACTTC.

In its sample, this clone was seen once. J is TRBJ2-3 and V is TRBV6-9, with 10 nucleotides matching TRBD2. Germline V lookup: CDR1 MNHGY, CDR2 SVAAGI. Losses at the gene ends were 0 bases for V and 2 bases for J; bases not matched to a gene: 5. The CDR3 extends over 17 amino acids. CDR3 sequence: CASSYSASGSATDTQYF. CDR3 in DNA: TGTGCCAGCAGTTATTCGGCTAGCGGGAGTGCCACAGATACGCAGTATTTT.

The rearrangement links TRBV9 to TRBJ1-1; 10 bases are a match to TRBD1. CDR1 is SGDLS and CDR2 is YYNGEE in the germline V gene. The CDR3 has 16 amino acids. V trimming: 3 bases; J trimming: 3 bases; junction bases outside the gene matches: 8. CDR3 DNA sequence: TGTGCCAGCAGCGCCCCGCCGGGGACAGGGGACACTGAAGCTTTCTTT. Amino acid sequence: CASSAPPGTGDTEAFF.

The genes are TRBV15 and TRBJ2-7; 7 bases agree with TRBD2. This CDR3 is 15 amino acids long. Germline V gene sequence: CDR1 LNHNV, CDR2 YYDKDF (reference sequence). Losses at the gene ends were 0 bases for V and 2 bases for J; bases not matched to a gene: 4. Here the CDR3 DNA reads TGTGCCACCAGCAGAGATGAAGCGGGGACCTACGAGCAGTACTTC. As protein: CATSRDEAGTYEQYF.

The chain uses TRBV5-5 and TRBJ1-1; D is unresolved. Germline lookup yields CDR1 SGHKS and CDR2 YYEKEE (reference sequence). The V gene lost 1 base and the J gene lost 0 bases, with 13 bases spanning the gap. The CDR3 consists of 16 residues. For the CDR3, the DNA is TGTGCCAGCAGCTTGTATTCCAGAACGATGAACACTGAAGCTTTCTTT. Amino acids: CASSLYSRTMNTEAFF.

This chain joins TRBV18 and TRBJ2-3; 7 bases align to TRBD2. V was clipped by 6 bases and J by 3 bases; unmatched bases: 9. Germline V gene lookup returns CDR1 KGHSH and CDR2 LQKENI. This CDR3 has 15 amino acids. The CDR3 DNA reads as TGTGCCAGCTCCCTCTCTAGCGGATGGACAGATACGCAGTATTTT. Protein product: CASSLSSGWTDTQYF. Filled out from reference TRBV18 and TRBJ2-3, the complete variable domain reads NAGVMQNPRHLVRRRGQEARLRCSPMKGHSHVYWYRQLPEEGLKFMVYLQKENIIDESGMPKERFSAEFPKEGPSILRIQQVVRGDSAAYFCASSLSSGWTDTQYFGPGTRLTVL.

This clone occurred a few times. The chain carries TRBV27 and TRBJ1-5; D gene uncertain. Deletions cut 7 bases from V and 0 bases from J, with 13 bases between. Germline values: CDR1 MNHEY, CDR2 SMNVEV (reference sequence). There are 15 residues in the CDR3. The CDR3 DNA reads TGTGCCAGCAAGGAGAACTCCCTTAGCAATCAGCCCCAGCATTTT. This sequence encodes CASKENSLSNQPQHF.